This TCR beta chain was observed in a study of T cells after yellow fever vaccination. This CDR3 is 14 amino acids long. Germline assignment: CDR1 KGHSH and CDR2 LQKENI. With 0 bases clipped from V and 3 bases from J, the junction kept 0 bases outside the gene matches. A single record per CDR3 protein comes from TCRdb applying MiXCR to the 5' RACE reads. Of roughly 160,000 distinct CDR3 sequences listed, roughly a tenth are singletons. This clonotype has more than one count but fewer than ten. This chain uses TRBV18 with TRBJ2-3; 7 bases align to TRBD1. This sequence originates from a man between 18 and 35 years old who received the YFV17D yellow fever vaccine. Sequences were derived from CD8+ T cells sorted from PBMCs, sampled 45 days after the yellow fever booster vaccination. The CDR3 protein is CASSPPTGTDTQYF. The DNA of the CDR3 is TGTGCCAGCTCACCACCGACAGGGACAGATACGCAGTATTTT.